This entry describes one TCR beta chain. Its cognate antigen is unknown. The data derive from a study of early T cells in non-severe SARS-CoV-2 infection. Whole-study results and caveats: CD4 and private specificities were missed by VDJdb matching, which favored anti-spike CD8 responses.

The V and J ends lost 5 bases and 4 bases, in that order; junction bases with no gene match: 13. The CDR3 is made up of 17 amino acids. Per germline, CDR1 SGHAT and CDR2 FQDESV (reference sequence). Unique molecular identifiers were affixed to single, distinct cDNA molecules. Using its own MiXCR run on the 5' RACE reads, TCRdb lists one record per CDR3 protein. Of approximately 68,000 distinct CDR3 sequences in the sample, over 9% were seen once. The J gene is TRBJ2-3, the V gene TRBV11-1; 9 bases match TRBD1. This specimen consisted of whole blood, obtained at baseline. The sequence was obtained from an adult who was a healthcare worker with PCR-confirmed SARS-CoV-2 infection or an uninfected control (not recorded which). The CDR3 sequence is CASSRRGGTGTADTQYF. CDR3 nucleotide sequence: TGTGCCAGCAGCCGCCGAGGCGGGACAGGGACGGCAGATACGCAGTATTTT. The full variable domain, its missing parts supplied by reference TRBV11-1 and TRBJ2-3, is EAEVAQSPRYKITEKSQAVAFWCDPISGHATLYWYRQILGQGPELLVQFQDESVVDDSQLPKDRFSAERLKGVDSTLKIQPAELGDSAMYLCASSRRGGTGTADTQYFGPGTRLTVL.